The clone carrying this T cell receptor beta chain was counted between two and nine times. No antigen is known for it. The germline CDR1 and CDR2 sequences are KGHSH and LQKENI. Trimming pared 4 bases from V and 5 bases from J, leaving 5 bases between. The CDR3 is 11 residues long. The source of the sample is a study of cytomegalovirus exposure and HLA in healthy donors. At the level of the study: A later analysis reported the same platform for the roughly 120 validation repertoires and the roughly 700 first-cohort repertoires. Overall study results and limits: The study recorded 164 TCR beta chains that were cytomegalovirus-associated. It was reportedly the case that the classifier diagnosed cytomegalovirus status with high specificity and sensitivity. Later, an analysis found that TCR clusters from the first cohort tended to co-occur in the 95 to 150 validation repertoires.

Profiling relied on immunoSEQ multiplex PCR, and the TCRdb table lists in-frame clones only, not all of them. The sample has a few hundred thousand clones; approximately 80% are singletons. The specimen sequenced was PBMCs. This clonotype originated in a woman in her thirties in good health and CMV-seropositive. The genes are TRBV18 and TRBJ1-1; unclear D gene. CDR3 amino acids: CASSRETEAFF. CDR3 coding DNA: TGTGCCAGCTCACGAGAAACTGAAGCTTTCTTT.